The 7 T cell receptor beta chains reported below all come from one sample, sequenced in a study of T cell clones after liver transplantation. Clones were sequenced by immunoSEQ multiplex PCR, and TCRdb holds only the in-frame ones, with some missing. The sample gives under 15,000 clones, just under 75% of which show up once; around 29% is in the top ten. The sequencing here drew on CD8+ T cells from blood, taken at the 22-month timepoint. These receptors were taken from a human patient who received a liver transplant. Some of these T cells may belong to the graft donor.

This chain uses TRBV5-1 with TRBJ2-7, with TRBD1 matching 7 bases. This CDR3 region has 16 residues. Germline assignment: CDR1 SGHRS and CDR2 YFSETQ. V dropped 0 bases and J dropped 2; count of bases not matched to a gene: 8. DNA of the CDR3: TGCGCCAGCAGCTTGGCCCAGGGGACAGCCGCCTACGAGCAGTACTTC. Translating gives CASSLAQGTAAYEQYF.

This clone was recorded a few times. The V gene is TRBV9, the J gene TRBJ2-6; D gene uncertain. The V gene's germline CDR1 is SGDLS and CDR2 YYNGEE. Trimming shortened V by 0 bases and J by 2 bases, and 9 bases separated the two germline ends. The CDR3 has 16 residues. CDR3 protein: CASSVATGPGANVLTF. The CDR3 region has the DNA TGTGCCAGCAGCGTAGCTACCGGGCCTGGGGCCAACGTCCTGACTTTC.

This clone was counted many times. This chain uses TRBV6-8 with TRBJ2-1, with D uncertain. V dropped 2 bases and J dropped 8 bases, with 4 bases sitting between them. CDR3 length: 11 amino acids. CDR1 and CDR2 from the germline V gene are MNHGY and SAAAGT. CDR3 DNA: TGTGCCAGCAGTTACCCGGATGAGCAGTTCTTC. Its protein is CASSYPDEQFF.

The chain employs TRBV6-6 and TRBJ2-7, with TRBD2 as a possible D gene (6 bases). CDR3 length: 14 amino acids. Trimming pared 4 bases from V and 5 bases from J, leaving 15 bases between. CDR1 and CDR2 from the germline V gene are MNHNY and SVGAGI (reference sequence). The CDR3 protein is CASSLASAEHEQYF. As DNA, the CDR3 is TGTGCCAGCAGTTTAGCTAGCGCGGAGCACGAGCAGTACTTC.

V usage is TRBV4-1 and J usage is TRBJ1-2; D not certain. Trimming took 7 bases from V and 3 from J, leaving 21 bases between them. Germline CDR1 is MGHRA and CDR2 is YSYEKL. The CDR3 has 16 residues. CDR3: CASTLVIGPPDYGYTF. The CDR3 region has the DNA TGCGCCAGCACACTAGTTATAGGACCTCCCGACTATGGCTACACCTTC.

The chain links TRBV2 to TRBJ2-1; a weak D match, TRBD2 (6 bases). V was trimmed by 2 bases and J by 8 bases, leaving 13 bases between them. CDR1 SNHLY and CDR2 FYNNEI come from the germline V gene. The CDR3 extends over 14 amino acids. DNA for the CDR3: TGTGCCAGCAGTGAATGGGGGGAAAAGGATGAGCAGTTCTTC. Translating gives CASSEWGEKDEQFF.

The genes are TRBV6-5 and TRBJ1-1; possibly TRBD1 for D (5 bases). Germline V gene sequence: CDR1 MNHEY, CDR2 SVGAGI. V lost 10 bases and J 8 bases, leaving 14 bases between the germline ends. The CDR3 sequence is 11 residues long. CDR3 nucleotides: TGTGCCACAATGGGGGGACCCGAAGCTTTCTTT. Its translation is CATMGGPEAFF.